The source of this T cell receptor beta chain is a study of cytomegalovirus exposure and HLA in healthy donors. To note about this clone: Antigen unknown.

The PCR employed 60 Vbeta primers together with 13 Jbeta primers. The data were produced by immunoSEQ multiplex PCR, yet TCRdb's version contains in-frame clones alone and is incomplete. The sample includes under 200,000 clones, more than 75% of them seen just once. Whole-study findings and limits: A later analysis found that most CMV-associated TCR beta chains appeared HLA-restricted.

The CDR3 runs to 13 residues. Trimming removed 3 bases from V and 6 bases from J, with 9 bases in between. The V gene's germline CDR1 is SGHTA and CDR2 FQGNSA. The chain employs TRBV7-2 and TRBJ1-5; D remains unclear. This sequence originates from a young man in good health and CMV-seropositive. Sequences were obtained from PBMCs. The CDR3 sequence: CASSLDLGQPQHF. For the CDR3, the DNA is TGTGCCAGCAGCTTGGACTTGGGTCAGCCCCAGCATTTT.